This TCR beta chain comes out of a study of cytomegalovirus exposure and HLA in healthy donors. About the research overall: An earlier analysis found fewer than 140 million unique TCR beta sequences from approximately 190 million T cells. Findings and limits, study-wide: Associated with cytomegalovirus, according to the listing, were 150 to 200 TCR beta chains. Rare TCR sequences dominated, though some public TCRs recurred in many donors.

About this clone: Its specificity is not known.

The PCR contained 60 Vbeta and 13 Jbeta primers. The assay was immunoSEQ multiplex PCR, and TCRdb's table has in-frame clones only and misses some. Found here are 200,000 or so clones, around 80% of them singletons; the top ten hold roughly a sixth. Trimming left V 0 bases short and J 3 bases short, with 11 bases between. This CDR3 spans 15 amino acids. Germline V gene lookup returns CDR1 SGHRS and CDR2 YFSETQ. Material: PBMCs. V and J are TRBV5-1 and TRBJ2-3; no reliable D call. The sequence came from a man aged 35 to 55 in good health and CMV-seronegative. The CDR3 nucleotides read TGCGCCAGCAGCTTGGTTCCCACTTCGACAGATACGCAGTATTTT. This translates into CASSLVPTSTDTQYF.